This TCR beta chain was recorded in a study of OX40 agonist ivuxolimab in advanced cancers. For the study in its entirety: Ivuxolimab was a fully human IgG2 agonistic monoclonal antibody targeting the costimulatory receptor OX40 (CD134). Patients were allowed to have had prior anti-PD-1, anti-PD-L1 or anti-CTLA-4 therapy, and 40% of the dose-escalation patients had been treated with checkpoint inhibitors. Peripheral TCRbeta sequencing aimed to test whether ivuxolimab altered TCR sequence diversity and caused clonal T-cell expansion. Intravenous ivuxolimab was administered to patients every 2 weeks at six dose levels: 0.01, 0.1, 0.3, 1.5, 3 and 10 mg/kg. In the dose-escalation cohort, 70% to 85% of patients were male, and the mean age was 60 years with a range of roughly 20 to 80. Partial responses occurred in three dose-escalation patients: two with cutaneous melanoma and one with hepatocellular carcinoma. The paper covers the monotherapy dose-escalation part of the phase I ivuxolimab trial, which included N of about 50 patients. Of the roughly 54 dose-escalation patients, hepatocellular carcinoma was present in around 19, melanoma in around 15, renal cell carcinoma in 9 and head and neck cancer in 9.

The germline V and J ends show losses of 1 base and 5 bases respectively, and no gene match explains 7 bases of the junction. The germline V gene sets CDR1 to LGHNA and CDR2 to YSLEER. The CDR3 covers 15 residues, taking in both the cysteine and the phenylalanine. The entry retains the CDR3 DNA only, 45 bases that are in frame from base 1. Summary of the overall study and its limitations: Low levels of normalized T-cell clonal expansion were also seen in some patients who did not respond. On average, CD8+ T cells showed more expanded clones than CD4+ T cells after ivuxolimab. At doses of 0.1 to 3.0 mg/kg, clonal expansion of both CD4+ and CD8+ T cells in blood was seen between baseline and week 6. The antigen specificity of the clonally expanded peripheral T cells was not determined. In the 0.1-3.0 mg/kg groups, partial responders had among the lowest normalized peripheral clonal expansion, particularly in CD8+ T cells.

Details on this clone: Its antigen has not been determined. No base-level quality is on record; no much larger clone is a single base apart.

Genomic DNA was extracted from sorted cells for sequencing of the TCRbeta CDR3 region. TCRbeta CDR3 regions were sequenced using the immunoSEQ Assay. TCRdb obtained this table from immuneACCESS and retained in-frame rearrangements with V and J assigned. These tables miss some clones; where compared with another copy, unresolved V genes account for less than half of the shortfall, and the remainder is unexplained. The table for this sample lists some 87,000 clones; approximately 93% of them were counted only once. The top ten hold more than 9.5% of the sample. Patients with a history of autoimmune disease or receiving systemic immunosuppression were excluded from the trial. Peripheral blood for TCR sequencing was drawn from every dose cohort at baseline, at cycle 4 day 1 and at cycle 7 day 1. Samples came from an open-label, multicenter, first-in-human phase I dose-escalation trial of ivuxolimab. Adults with locally advanced or metastatic melanoma, renal cell, hepatocellular, or head and neck squamous cell carcinoma were enrolled in the trial. Before TCR sequencing, CD4+ and CD8+ T cells were separately sorted from peripheral blood.

Recombination linked TRBV4-3 to TRBJ2-7, with 8 bases aligning to TRBD1. The sequence came from an adult with an advanced solid tumor such as melanoma, head and neck, liver or kidney cancer. Specimen: CD4+ or CD8+ T cells sorted from blood, collected in a trial of the OX40 agonist ivuxolimab. The nucleotides read TGCGCCAGCAGCCAAGGGAGACAGGGGAAGAACGAGCAGTACTTC. Translation gives CASSQGRQGKNEQYF.